These 7 T cell receptor beta chains came from one sample sequenced in a study of cytomegalovirus exposure and HLA in healthy donors. The PCR employed 60 Vbeta primers together with 13 Jbeta primers. TCRdb's copy holds only in-frame clones and misses some; the assay was immunoSEQ multiplex PCR. Of around 140,000 clones in the sample, 70% to 85% were seen once. The sequenced sample consisted of PBMCs. These receptors were taken from a man aged 40-50 years in good health and CMV-seronegative.

This sequence joins TRBV18 and TRBJ2-7; 7 nucleotides match TRBD2. Germline V lookup: CDR1 KGHSH, CDR2 LQKENI. V was clipped by 2 bases and J by 4 bases; unmatched bases: 5. This CDR3 comprises 14 residues. CDR3 sequence reads: CASSPGASGYEQYF. CDR3 nucleotide sequence: TGTGCCAGCTCACCAGGCGCTAGCGGATACGAGCAGTACTTC.

This sequence joins TRBV4-3 and TRBJ2-7; TRBD2 matches 10 bases. Germline-derived CDR1 and CDR2 are LGHNA and YSLEER. The length of the CDR3 is 16 residues. V was pared by 3 bases and J by 0 bases, with 5 bases of the junction left unmatched. As DNA, the CDR3 is TGCGCCAGCAGCCATGACGCTAGCGGGGGCTCCTACGAGCAGTACTTC. Its protein is CASSHDASGGSYEQYF.

V is TRBV7-9 and J is TRBJ2-5, with 14 nucleotides matching TRBD2. The last part of the DNA fits TRBJ2-7 better; the J call may be wrong. Germline V gene data show CDR1 as SEHNR and CDR2 as FQNEAQ (reference sequence). This CDR3 region has 16 residues. The CDR3 loop reads CASSLVGLAGGYEQYF. The CDR3, as DNA: TGTGCCAGCAGCTTAGTTGGACTAGCGGGGGGCTACGAGCAGTACTTC.

The chain links TRBV11-2 to TRBJ1-1, with unresolved D. CDR1 SGHAT and CDR2 FQNNGV come from the germline V gene. V was clipped by 1 base and J by 0 bases, with 3 bases between them. This CDR3 region has 13 residues. The CDR3 is CASSLGVNTEAFF. The CDR3 DNA is TGTGCCAGCAGCTTAGGAGTGAACACTGAAGCTTTCTTT.

Only a few counts were recorded for this clone. V gene TRBV6-5 combines with J gene TRBJ2-1, with D unresolved. There are 14 residues in the CDR3. CDR1 MNHEY and CDR2 SVGAGI come from the germline V gene. Trimming cost V 2 bases and J 2 bases, with 7 bases left between them. CDR3: CASSYGSTYNEQFF. Written as DNA, the CDR3 is TGTGCCAGCAGTTACGGTAGCACCTACAATGAGCAGTTCTTC.

The chain links TRBV6-5 to TRBJ1-2; D ambiguous. The germline V gene encodes CDR1 MNHEY and CDR2 SVGAGI. The CDR3 is 12 residues long. Trimming took 5 bases from V and 2 from J, leaving 6 bases between them. CDR3 sequence: CASSEQNYGYTF. The DNA for the CDR3 is TGTGCCAGCAGTGAACAGAACTATGGCTACACCTTC.

The chain links TRBV6-1 to TRBJ1-1, with D possibly being TRBD1 (5 bases). Germline V lookup: CDR1 MNHNS, CDR2 SASEGT. The germline V and J ends were trimmed by 6 bases and 3 bases, with 11 bases remaining between them. This CDR3 is 13 amino acids long. The CDR3 protein is CASSPRADTEAFF. The DNA of the CDR3 is TGTGCCAGCAGCCCCAGGGCGGACACTGAAGCTTTCTTT.